Following are 3 T cell receptor beta chains from one sample sequenced in a study of response to subunit inactivated influenza vaccine. TCRdb passed the RT-PCR reads through MiXCR, listing each CDR3 protein once. The data contain fewer than 550,000 distinct CDR3 sequences, 25% of them seen just once; the ten biggest clones take up under 2.5%. Sequences were derived from CD4+ T cells sorted from PBMCs, sampled around 5 days after vaccination. The receptors here all came from a man in his fifties or sixties who received an inactivated influenza vaccine.

This clonotype was observed a few times. The gene calls are TRBV30 and TRBJ2-5, with a weak D call TRBD2 (7 bases). The CDR3 length is 18 residues. Germline values: CDR1 GTSNPN, CDR2 SVGIG (reference sequence). Deletions cut 3 bases from V and 4 bases from J, with 27 bases between. CDR3 coding DNA: TGTGCCTGGAGAGGGTGGGGGCAAGCGGGAAAAGGAGGAGAGACCCAGTACTTC. As protein: CAWRGWGQAGKGGETQYF.

This clonotype has more than one count but fewer than ten. This sequence joins TRBV12-3 or TRBV12-4 and TRBJ2-7, with TRBD1 identical over 7 bases. After removal of 4 bases from V and 6 bases from J, the junction contained 9 bases not matched to a gene. CDR3 length equals 14 residues. In nucleotides, the CDR3 is TGTGCCAGCAGTTCGAGACAGGGACGGTTCGAGCAGTACTTC. Translation gives CASSSRQGRFEQYF.

The J gene is TRBJ2-3, the V gene TRBV20-1, with 8 bases aligning to TRBD2. The CDR3 consists of 16 residues. Germline trimming cut 1 base from V and 2 bases from J; bases unmatched to any gene: 8. CDR1 is DFQATT and CDR2 is SNEGSKA in the germline V gene (reference sequence). The CDR3 DNA is TGCAGTGCTAGAGCGGGAGCTAGCGGGCTCACAGATACGCAGTATTTT. Its translation is CSARAGASGLTDTQYF.